A selection of T cell receptor beta chains follows, all from one sample in a study of blood T cells in healthy people across ages. TCRdb fed the 5' RACE reads into MiXCR, producing one record per CDR3 protein. Seen here are under 800,000 distinct CDR3 sequences, roughly 47% observed once, and the top ten hold 20% to 25%. The source material was blood. All receptors come from a woman aged 55-75 years in good health. The CDR3 runs from the conserved cysteine through the conserved F or W. A D gene is named only where the DNA matches it firmly. Expanded clones get a size class; other rows say once, few or many, or leave the size out.

size	V	D	J	length	CDR3	DNA
.	TRBV10-3	.	TRBJ2-2	14	CAFSEHGGTGELFF	TGTGCCTTCAGTGAACATGGGGGGACCGGGGAGCTGTTTTTT
.	TRBV12-3/TRBV12-4	.	TRBJ2-7	12	CASSSVSYGQYF	TGTGCCAGCAGTAGCGTATCCTACGGGCAGTACTTC
.	TRBV5-6	TRBD2	TRBJ2-3	15	CASSLPALAADTQYF	TGTGCCAGCAGCTTGCCCGCGCTAGCGGCAGATACGCAGTATTTT
.	TRBV25-1	.	TRBJ2-1	15	CASRPKRPSSYEQFF	TGTGCCAGCAGGCCGAAAAGACCGAGCTCCTACGAGCAGTTCTTC
.	TRBV6-1	TRBD1	TRBJ2-5	13	CATSGTGQETQYF	TGTGCCACATCTGGGACAGGACAAGAGACCCAGTACTTC
many	TRBV29-1	.	TRBJ2-6	15	CSVDDRGSGANVLTF	TGCAGCGTTGATGATAGGGGCTCTGGGGCCAACGTCCTGACTTTC
few	TRBV20-1	.	TRBJ2-1	15	CSAVRPQGSSSEQFF	TGCAGTGCGGTCAGACCCCAAGGCTCCTCCAGTGAGCAGTTCTTC
.	TRBV14	.	TRBJ2-1	16	CASSQEGGPFYNEQFF	TGTGCCAGCAGCCAAGAAGGAGGCCCCTTCTACAATGAGCAGTTCTTC
.	TRBV4-1	.	TRBJ1-1	15	CASSQEERANTEAFF	TGCGCCAGCAGCCAAGAGGAAAGGGCGAACACTGAAGCTTTCTTT
few	TRBV20-1	.	TRBJ2-7	12	CSARAANYEQYF	TGCAGTGCTAGAGCAGCTAACTACGAGCAGTACTTC
.	TRBV20-1	.	TRBJ2-3	13	CSARAEGTDTQYF	TGCAGTGCTAGGGCCGAAGGCACAGATACGCAGTATTTT
few	TRBV6-6	.	TRBJ1-2	11	CASSSRDGYTF	TGTGCCAGCAGTTCCCGGGATGGCTACACCTTC
few	TRBV4-2	TRBD2	TRBJ2-3	18	CASSQDWLAGDPRDTQYF	TGTGCCAGCAGCCAAGATTGGCTAGCGGGAGACCCCAGGGATACGCAGTATTTT
few	TRBV29-1	TRBD1	TRBJ1-1	15	CSVAGTVEGNTEAFF	TGCAGCGTTGCCGGGACAGTGGAGGGGAACACTGAAGCTTTCTTT
.	TRBV6-1	.	TRBJ1-4	13	CASRLQGNEKLFF	TGTGCCAGCAGGTTACAGGGTAATGAAAAACTGTTTTTT
.	TRBV6-5	.	TRBJ1-6	12	CASSYGNSPPHF	TGTGCCAGCAGTTACGGCAATTCACCCCCCCACTTT
few	TRBV20-1	.	TRBJ2-5	14	CSASTYSAAETQYF	TGCAGTGCTTCGACTTACTCGGCGGCGGAGACCCAGTACTTC
few	TRBV4-3	TRBD2	TRBJ2-7	15	CASSQVTSGRYEQYF	TGCGCCAGCAGCCAGGTGACTAGCGGGAGATACGAGCAGTACTTC